This T cell receptor (beta chain) is from a study of early T cells in non-severe SARS-CoV-2 infection. V was clipped by 6 bases and J by 4 bases; unmatched bases: 6. CDR3 length equals 14 residues. This clonotype was detected many times. TCRdb recomputed calls from the 5' RACE reads with MiXCR, one row per CDR3 protein. The table records 65,000 to 70,000 distinct CDR3 sequences, 10% to 15% of them present only once. The source of this sequence is an adult who was a healthcare worker with PCR-confirmed SARS-CoV-2 infection or an uninfected control (not recorded which). The sequenced sample consisted of whole blood. The genes are TRBV12-3 or TRBV12-4 and TRBJ2-3, with TRBD2 matching over 8 bases. The CDR3 coding sequence is TGTGCCAGCAGCGGACTAGCCTCCGCAGATACGCAGTATTTT. Translated: CASSGLASADTQYF.